The next 21 T cell receptor beta chains were all read from a single sample in a study of cytomegalovirus exposure and HLA in healthy donors. The PCR made use of 60 Vbeta and 13 Jbeta primers. Produced via immunoSEQ multiplex PCR; TCRdb's table is partial and in-frame only. Counted here are about 93,000 clones, 70% to 85% occurring once; the ten biggest clones make up 3% to 4%. Material: PBMCs. The origin of the receptors is a man aged 50-60 years in good health and CMV-seronegative.

The rearrangement joins TRBV7-8 to TRBJ1-4; TRBD1 matches at 8 bases. This CDR3 has 15 amino acids. After removal of 4 bases from V and 7 bases from J, the junction contained 8 bases not matched to a gene. Germline values: CDR1 SGHVS, CDR2 FQNEAQ. The CDR3 reads CASSYPQGASEKLFF. The CDR3 DNA reads TGTGCCAGCAGCTACCCCCAGGGGGCGTCTGAAAAACTGTTTTTT.

The genes are TRBV4-2 and TRBJ1-5; D is unresolved. This CDR3 comprises 15 residues. The V end was cut by 0 bases, the J end by 9 bases, with 15 bases between. The germline V gene has CDR1 LGHNA and CDR2 YNFKEQ. The CDR3 reads CASSQEEDGERPQHF. CDR3 sequence (DNA): TGTGCCAGCAGCCAAGAAGAGGATGGGGAGAGGCCCCAGCATTTT.

V is TRBV7-9 and J is TRBJ2-1; TRBD1 aligns across 9 bases. Germline V gene lookup returns CDR1 SEHNR and CDR2 FQNEAQ (reference sequence). The CDR3 runs 16 residues. J gave up 2 bases and V 1 base, and 3 bases lay outside the gene matches. CDR3 amino acids: CASSLGGTGPYNEQFF. CDR3 sequence (DNA): TGTGCCAGCAGCTTAGGGGGGACAGGGCCCTACAATGAGCAGTTCTTC.

This rearrangement joins TRBV10-3 to TRBJ2-3; maybe TRBD2 (8 bases). V lost 4 bases and J 8 bases, leaving 16 bases between the germline ends. Germline V gene lookup returns CDR1 ENHRY and CDR2 SYGVKD. The CDR3 spans 14 residues. Here the CDR3 reads CAISGGREGATQYF. The CDR3 DNA sequence: TGTGCCATCAGTGGTGGTCGGGAGGGGGCTACGCAGTATTTT.

This clone was observed a few times. The CDR3 spells CASIGGGRTGIQPQHF. In DNA form, the CDR3 reads TGTGCCAGCATTGGGGGTGGTAGGACAGGGATTCAGCCCCAGCATTTT. The rearrangement uses TRBV28 and TRBJ1-5, with 8 bases lining up with TRBD1. The CDR3 covers 16 residues. The V segment lost 7 bases and the J segment 6 bases; nucleotides outside the gene matches: 14. CDR1 is MDHEN and CDR2 is SYDVKM in the germline V gene.

DNA for the CDR3: TGTGCCAGCAGCCAACGGGACAGGGGGTTCTACGAGCAGTACTTC. Its translation: CASSQRDRGFYEQYF. J is TRBJ2-7 and V is TRBV6-6, with 11 bases matching TRBD1. Germline loops: CDR1 MNHNY, CDR2 SVGAGI (reference sequence). J lost 3 bases, V lost 6 bases, and 7 bases had no gene match. The CDR3 covers 15 residues.

The CDR3 region is CASSPSPKAAPYEQYF. The DNA of the CDR3 is TGTGCCAGCAGCCCCTCTCCCAAAGCGGCCCCCTACGAGCAGTACTTC. This chain connects TRBV9 to TRBJ2-7; possibly TRBD2 for D (5 bases). The germline gives CDR1 SGDLS, CDR2 YYNGEE. With 4 bases removed from V and 2 bases from J, the gap between germline ends came to 19 bases. The CDR3 spans 16 residues.

The genes are TRBV27 and TRBJ2-1; D not resolved. V was shortened by 5 bases and J by 8 bases, with 10 bases between the two germline ends. The length of the CDR3 is 12 residues. Germline loops: CDR1 MNHEY, CDR2 SMNVEV (reference sequence). CDR3: CASSLLGDEQFF. The CDR3 nucleotides read TGTGCCAGCAGTCTCCTAGGCGATGAGCAGTTCTTC.

The chain has TRBV28 and TRBJ2-3; 9 bases are shared with TRBD2. CDR3 size: 16 residues. With V trimmed by 4 bases and J by 6 bases, 11 bases remained unmatched. The germline CDR1 and CDR2 sequences are MDHEN and SYDVKM. This CDR3 is CASSSTIAGERDTQYF. The CDR3 nucleotides read TGTGCCAGCAGTTCTACGATAGCGGGAGAGAGGGATACGCAGTATTTT. Variable domain in full (rest from reference TRBV28 and TRBJ2-3): DVKVTQSSRYLVKRTGEKVFLECVQDMDHENMFWYRQDPGLGLRLIYFSYDVKMKEKGDIPEGYSVSREKKERFSLILESASTNQTSMYLCASSSTIAGERDTQYFGPGTRLTVL.

The V and J genes are TRBV9 and TRBJ2-3; D perhaps matches TRBD2 (5 bases). With 0 bases removed from V and 2 bases from J, the gap between germline ends came to 10 bases. The CDR3 length is 15 residues. From germline, CDR1 is SGDLS and CDR2 YYNGEE. The CDR3 DNA reads TGTGCCAGCAGCGTAGAGGGAGCCCACACAGATACGCAGTATTTT. It translates to CASSVEGAHTDTQYF. Complete variable domain (other parts from reference TRBV9 and TRBJ2-3): DSGVTQTPKHLITATGQRVTLRCSPRSGDLSVYWYQQSLDQGLQFLIQYYNGEERAKGNILERFSAQQFPDLHSELNLSSLELGDSALYFCASSVEGAHTDTQYFGPGTRLTVL.

The CDR3 DNA reads as TGTGCCAGCAGCGCGACAGGGGGGGGTGGTCAGCCCCAGCATTTT. Translation gives CASSATGGGGQPQHF. The chain employs TRBV9 and TRBJ1-5, with TRBD1 identical over 9 bases. This CDR3 region has 15 residues. Germline lookup yields CDR1 SGDLS and CDR2 YYNGEE. J was trimmed by 6 bases and V by 3 bases; bases with no gene match: 7.

This chain links TRBV14 with TRBJ2-7; weak D call: TRBD1 (7 bases). Trimming removed 4 bases from V and 6 bases from J, with 16 bases in between. The CDR3 extends over 14 amino acids. Germline assignment: CDR1 SGHDN and CDR2 FVKESK. CDR3 amino acids: CASSPGGQWAEQYF. CDR3 coding DNA: TGTGCCAGCAGCCCCGGGGGACAGTGGGCCGAGCAGTACTTC.

In this sample, this clone turned up a few times. CDR3 sequence (DNA): TGTGCCAGCAGCTCTCCGGACAGCTCCTACGAGCAGTACTTC. It yields the protein CASSSPDSSYEQYF. The V call is TRBV9, the J call TRBJ2-5, with D possibly matching TRBD1 (6 bases). Near its end, the DNA agrees better with TRBJ2-7, so the J call may be wrong. CDR3 length equals 14 residues. Germline CDR1 and CDR2: SGDLS and YYNGEE.

The chain is built from TRBV11-2 and TRBJ2-7, with TRBD1 identical over 8 bases. Germline lookup yields CDR1 SGHAT and CDR2 FQNNGV. The CDR3 has 15 residues. The V and J ends lost 2 bases and 3 bases, in that order; junction bases with no gene match: 6. The chain's CDR3 is CASSLSGGANYEQYF. The CDR3 DNA reads TGTGCCAGCAGCTTATCAGGGGGCGCGAACTACGAGCAGTACTTC.

The CDR3: CACMSAGEGDTQYF. DNA of the CDR3: TGTGCCTGTATGTCAGCGGGAGAGGGGGATACGCAGTATTTT. The chain joins TRBV30 to TRBJ2-3; 8 nucleotides match TRBD2. This CDR3 region has 14 residues. The germline gives CDR1 GTSNPN, CDR2 SVGIG (reference sequence). V dropped 6 bases and J dropped 6; count of bases not matched to a gene: 11.

J is TRBJ2-6 and V is TRBV5-4, with D tentatively TRBD1 (5 bases). Per germline, CDR1 SGHNT and CDR2 YYREEE (reference sequence). The CDR3 length is 16 residues. Trimming took 4 bases from V and 0 from J, leaving 11 bases between them. Here the CDR3 DNA reads TGTGCCAGCAGCAGACAGTTGGCCTCTGGGGCCAACGTCCTGACTTTC. This translates into CASSRQLASGANVLTF.

The chain recombines TRBV6-5 with TRBJ2-7; D call uncertain. Germline CDR1 reads MNHEY; CDR2 reads SVGAGI. The V end lost 6 bases, the J end lost 5 bases, and 14 bases lay between the germline ends. The CDR3 contains 13 residues. CDR3 region: CASSHPSTHEQYF. CDR3 DNA sequence: TGTGCCAGCAGCCACCCTTCTACCCACGAGCAGTACTTC.

The rearrangement links TRBV7-9 to TRBJ1-2, with D possibly TRBD1 on 6 matching bases. This CDR3 has 16 amino acids. V was clipped by 5 bases and J by 0 bases, with 16 bases between them. CDR1 SEHNR and CDR2 FQNEAQ come from the germline V gene (reference sequence). The CDR3 loop reads CASSPGGASANYGYTF. For the CDR3, the DNA is TGTGCCAGCAGCCCGGGGGGGGCGTCAGCTAACTATGGCTACACCTTC.

The chain uses TRBV27 and TRBJ2-7; 9 nucleotides agree with TRBD2. The CDR3 runs 14 residues. Germline assignment: CDR1 MNHEY and CDR2 SMNVEV (reference sequence). The J segment lost 5 bases and the V segment lost 6 bases, leaving 8 bases of the junction unmatched. The CDR3 nucleotides are TGTGCCAGCAGGATGAGCGGGAGGCCAAACGAGCAGTACTTC. This sequence encodes CASRMSGRPNEQYF.

The chain uses TRBV27 and TRBJ1-2, with a possible D match to TRBD1 (5 bases). Between the trimmed V and J ends, which lost 6 bases and 3 bases, there was a span of 20 bases. In germline, CDR1 is MNHEY, CDR2 SMNVEV (reference sequence). CDR3 size: 16 residues. The CDR3 DNA reads as TGTGCCAGCAGCCCCTCGGGGGGGACCCTAGACTATGGCTACACCTTC. Its translation is CASSPSGGTLDYGYTF.

In its sample, this clone was seen a few times. V usage is TRBV6-1 and J usage is TRBJ1-5; D is undetermined. Germline-derived CDR1 and CDR2 are MNHNS and SASEGT. Trimming removed 6 bases at V and 3 bases at J, with 9 bases between. The CDR3 loop spans 13 amino acids. DNA of the CDR3: TGTGCCAGCAGGGGAGGCTACAATCAGCCCCAGCATTTT. Its protein product is CASRGGYNQPQHF.